This T cell receptor (beta chain) was found in a study of blood T cell repertoires in COVID-19. Across the study: Donors in the United States, Italy and Spain gave samples during acute or convalescent COVID-19. PBMCs, B-cell-depleted T cells, or T cells were the source of the cDNA or gDNA that made up the material.

Authors' analysis steps: Estimated nucleated cell counts came from reference gene primer amplification. TCRdb's table, derived via immunoSEQ multiplex PCR, lists solely in-frame clones and lacks some. V and J calls plus clone size are reproduced from that table; the DNA served to infer D and trimming. The data hold under 300,000 clones, with roughly 80% observed a single time. This clonotype was obtained from a woman of 80 years or more with active or convalescent COVID-19. Input material: peripheral blood.

Written as DNA, the CDR3 is TGTGCCAGCAGCTTCCCTAGCGGGAGCGACGACTCCTACAATGAGCAGTTCTTC. Amino acid sequence: CASSFPSGSDDSYNEQFF. The rearrangement joins TRBV5-6 to TRBJ2-1, with 10 positions matching TRBD2. The CDR3 totals 18 residues. V shed 2 bases, J shed 0 bases, and the junction held 8 bases outside the gene matches. The germline V gene has CDR1 SGHDT and CDR2 YYEEEE. Full variable domain (rest looked up from reference TRBV5-6 and TRBJ2-1): DAGVTQSPTHLIKTRGQQVTLRCSPKSGHDTVSWYQQALGQGPQFIFQYYEEEERQRGNFPDRFSGHQFPNYSSELNVNALLLGDSALYLCASSFPSGSDDSYNEQFFGPGTRLTVL.